This TCR beta chain comes out of a study of PD-1 blockade in classical Hodgkin lymphoma. In the study overall: The nivolumab dose that patients received was 3 mg/kg, given intravenously every 2 weeks.

Findings of the study overall: Reported baseline diversity: healthy donors highest, relapsed/refractory patients lowest. Whoever responded completely had baseline diversity much like that seen in newly diagnosed patients.

TCRdb's table, derived via immunoSEQ multiplex PCR, lists solely in-frame clones and lacks some. The top ten hold about a quarter of the sample, which has approximately 11,000 clones, about 70% seen once. About this clone itself: As yet, its antigen is unknown.

The patients all showed relapse after autologous stem cell transplantation, while their brentuximab vedotin exposure varied. Classification of best responses gave complete response, partial response or progressive disease. The CDR3 has 14 amino acids. V shed 3 bases and J 2 bases; nucleotides not matched to a gene: 3. CDR1 is SGHDT and CDR2 is YYEEEE in the germline V gene. The sequencing used peripheral blood mononuclear cells (PBMCs), collected at baseline. V is TRBV5-6 and J is TRBJ2-3; 7 nucleotides agree with TRBD1. This clonotype was obtained from a human donor with classical Hodgkin lymphoma. CDR3 region: CASSSTGATDTQYF. The CDR3 nucleotides read TGTGCCAGCAGCTCTACAGGGGCCACAGATACGCAGTATTTT.